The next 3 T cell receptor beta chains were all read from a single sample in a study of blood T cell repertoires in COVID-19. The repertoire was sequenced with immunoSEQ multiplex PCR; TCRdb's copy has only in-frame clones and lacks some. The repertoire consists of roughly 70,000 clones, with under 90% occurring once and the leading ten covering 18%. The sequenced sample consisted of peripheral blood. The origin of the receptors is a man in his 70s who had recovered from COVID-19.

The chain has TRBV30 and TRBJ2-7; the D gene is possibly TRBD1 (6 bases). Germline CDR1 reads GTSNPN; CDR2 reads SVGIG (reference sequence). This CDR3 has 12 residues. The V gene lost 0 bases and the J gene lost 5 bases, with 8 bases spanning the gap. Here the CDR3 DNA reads TGTGCCTGGAGTGTACAGGGCCACGAGCAGTACTTC. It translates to CAWSVQGHEQYF.

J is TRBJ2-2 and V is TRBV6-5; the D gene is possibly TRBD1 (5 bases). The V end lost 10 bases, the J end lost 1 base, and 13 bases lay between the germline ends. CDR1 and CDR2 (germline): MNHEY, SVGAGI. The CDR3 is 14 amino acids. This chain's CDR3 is CATRGHGNTGELFF. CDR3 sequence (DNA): TGTGCCACCCGTGGACACGGGAACACCGGGGAGCTGTTTTTT.

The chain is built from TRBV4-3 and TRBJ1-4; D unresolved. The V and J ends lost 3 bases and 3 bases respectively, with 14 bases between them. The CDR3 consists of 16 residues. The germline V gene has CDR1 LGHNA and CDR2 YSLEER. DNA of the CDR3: TGCGCCAGCAGCCAGAGGCCCGCAGAGTCTAATGAAAAACTGTTTTTT. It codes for CASSQRPAESNEKLFF.